Below are 26 T cell receptor beta chains sequenced from a single sample in a study of vaccination effects on CD4 cells after COVID-19. These receptors are not linked to any known antigen. Sequencing used immunoSEQ multiplex PCR; TCRdb keeps in-frame clones, though not all of them. This sample carries around 68,000 clones, under 90% of them seen once, and the ten largest clones take more than 10%. ViraFEST expansion of antigen-specific CD4+ T cells with viral peptide pools preceded sequencing. Culture lasted roughly eleven days before CD4+ T cell isolation. Testing of the vaccine recipients showed negative nucleocapsid antibodies and no prior SARS-CoV-2 infection. The sample consisted of CD4+ T cells from PBMCs cultured with SARS-CoV-2 spike peptides, taken before COVID-19 vaccination. The receptors shown here come from a human donor who received a COVID-19 vaccine.

The chain combines TRBV4-3 with TRBJ1-5; the match to TRBD1 covers 7 bases. Per germline, CDR1 LGHNA and CDR2 YSLEER. After removal of 4 bases from V and 6 bases from J, the junction contained 9 bases not matched to a gene. The CDR3 is 15 residues long. The CDR3 is CASSRNRDRSQPQHF. The CDR3 region has the DNA TGCGCCAGCAGCCGGAACCGGGACAGAAGTCAGCCCCAGCATTTT.

V is TRBV3-1 (or the pseudogene TRBV3-2) and J is TRBJ2-3; tentatively, D is TRBD2 (6 bases). The V end was cut by 4 bases, the J end by 11 bases, with 13 bases between. Germline V gives CDR1 LGHDT, CDR2 YNNKEL (reference sequence). The CDR3 runs to 12 residues. CDR3 DNA sequence: TGTGCCAGCAGCCGGCGGGACTCACAGCAGTATTTT. It codes for CASSRRDSQQYF.

DNA for the CDR3: TGTGCCAGCAGCTCAGGGACAGGGAGCTCAAGAGGGACTGAAGCTTTCTTT. Translation: CASSSGTGSSRGTEAFF. This chain joins TRBV11-3 and TRBJ1-1, with 9 bases lining up with TRBD1. The CDR3 is made up of 17 amino acids. Germline V gene sequence: CDR1 SGHNT, CDR2 YENEEA. V shed 4 bases and J 5 bases; nucleotides not matched to a gene: 14.

V is TRBV11-1 and J is TRBJ2-5; either TRBD1 or TRBD2 may fit D (6 bases each). CDR1 SGHAT and CDR2 FQDESV come from the germline V gene (reference sequence). V lost 5 bases and J 2 bases, leaving 15 bases between the germline ends. CDR3 size: 15 residues. The CDR3 loop reads CASSPYLGGQETQYF. For the CDR3, the DNA is TGTGCCAGCAGCCCCTATTTAGGGGGGCAAGAGACCCAGTACTTC.

V is TRBV4-2 and J is TRBJ1-3; a weak D match, TRBD1 (5 bases). With 0 bases removed from V and 2 bases from J, the gap between germline ends came to 23 bases. The germline V gene encodes CDR1 LGHNA and CDR2 YNFKEQ. There are 20 residues in the CDR3. CDR3 nucleotides: TGTGCCAGCAGCCAAGATATCCCACAGGTGGCTCTTTTGGCTGGAAACACCATATATTTT. This sequence encodes CASSQDIPQVALLAGNTIYF.

This sequence joins TRBV3-1 (or the pseudogene TRBV3-2) and TRBJ1-3, with 7 bases fitting TRBD1. Per germline, CDR1 LGHDT and CDR2 YNNKEL (reference sequence). J lost 4 bases, V lost 4 bases, and 4 bases had no gene match. The CDR3 is made up of 14 amino acids. The CDR3, as DNA: TGTGCCAGCAGCCCACAGACAGGGGGAAACACCATATATTTT. Translating gives CASSPQTGGNTIYF.

The V gene is TRBV4-3, the J gene TRBJ2-3; 14 positions match TRBD2. Germline V gives CDR1 LGHNA, CDR2 YSLEER. V was pared by 3 bases and J by 4 bases, with 3 bases of the junction left unmatched. The CDR3 runs to 16 residues. CDR3 sequence: CASSQGGLAGADTQYF. The CDR3 DNA reads as TGCGCCAGCAGCCAGGGGGGACTAGCGGGGGCAGATACGCAGTATTTT.

This chain connects TRBV5-1 to TRBJ1-1, with 10 nucleotides matching TRBD1. With 4 bases clipped from V and 6 bases from J, the junction kept 6 bases outside the gene matches. CDR3 length equals 14 residues. Germline V gives CDR1 SGHRS, CDR2 YFSETQ. The CDR3 coding sequence is TGCGCCAGCAGCGGAGGGACAGGGGTGTCTGAAGCTTTCTTT. It specifies CASSGGTGVSEAFF.

The chain carries TRBV2 and TRBJ2-5, with D unclear. Germline CDR1 SNHLY, CDR2 FYNNEI. Trimming took off 3 bases at V and 7 bases at J, with 15 bases between the two ends. The CDR3 spans 14 residues. CDR3 sequence reads: CASSERPLTGTQYF. The CDR3 nucleotides read TGTGCCAGCAGTGAGAGACCACTAACGGGGACCCAGTACTTC. Full variable domain (remainder filled in from reference TRBV2 and TRBJ2-5): EPEVTQTPSHQVTQMGQEVILRCVPISNHLYFYWYRQILGQKVEFLVSFYNNEISEKSEIFDDQFSVERPDGSNFTLKIRSTKLEDSAMYFCASSERPLTGTQYFGPGTRLLVL.

This clone is a singleton in its sample. V usage is TRBV4-1 and J usage is TRBJ2-6, with 8 bases aligning to TRBD2. Germline trimming cut 2 bases from V and 4 bases from J; bases unmatched to any gene: 16. The germline V gene encodes CDR1 MGHRA and CDR2 YSYEKL. This CDR3 comprises 20 residues. This CDR3 reads CASSQTPERGPGGGANVLTF. CDR3 DNA: TGCGCCAGCAGCCAAACCCCCGAGCGGGGGCCTGGTGGAGGGGCCAACGTCCTGACTTTC.

J is TRBJ1-5 and V is TRBV9, with D unclear. Trimming removed 0 bases at V and 3 bases at J, with 7 bases between. The CDR3 length is 14 residues. Germline CDR1 reads SGDLS; CDR2 reads YYNGEE. Here the CDR3 DNA reads TGTGCCAGCAGCGTAGGGTCCCTCAATCAGCCCCAGCATTTT. This translates into CASSVGSLNQPQHF.

The chain is built from TRBV25-1 and TRBJ2-3; the D is unclear. Germline V CDR1 and CDR2: MGHDK, SYGVNS. CDR3 length: 15 residues. V lost 4 bases and J lost 0, with 11 bases in between. CDR3 protein: CASSVWSSSTDTQYF. The CDR3 DNA follows: TGTGCCAGCAGTGTGTGGAGTAGTAGCACAGATACGCAGTATTTT.

This chain joins TRBV12-3 or TRBV12-4 and TRBJ2-3; TRBD2 is a possible D gene (6 bases). V was cut by 6 bases and J by 12 bases, with 16 bases left in between. This CDR3 contains 12 residues. The CDR3 here is CASSWDSLSQYF. Written as DNA, the CDR3 is TGTGCCAGCAGCTGGGACTCTCTGAGTCAGTATTTT.

This chain connects TRBV30 to TRBJ1-1; D gene ambiguous. Trimming cost V 2 bases and J 6 bases, with 13 bases left between them. The CDR3 contains 13 residues. From germline, CDR1 is GTSNPN and CDR2 SVGIG (reference sequence). CDR3 residues: CAWSLVGTSEAFF. The CDR3 nucleotides are TGTGCCTGGAGTTTGGTAGGAACATCTGAAGCTTTCTTT.

CDR3 amino acids: CASSAQRPTDTQYF. DNA for the CDR3: TGTGCCAGTAGTGCTCAGAGACCCACAGATACGCAGTATTTT. The chain joins TRBV19 to TRBJ2-3, with D unresolved. V dropped 5 bases and J dropped 2 bases, with 11 bases sitting between them. The germline V gene has CDR1 LNHDA and CDR2 SQIVND (reference sequence). The CDR3 covers 14 residues. The full variable domain, with the rest looked up from reference TRBV19 and TRBJ2-3, is DGGITQSPKYLFRKEGQNVTLSCEQNLNHDAMYWYRQDPGQGLRLIYYSQIVNDFQKGDIAEGYSVSREKKESFPLTVTSAQKNPTAFYLCASSAQRPTDTQYFGPGTRLTVL.

This clone was detected only once. The chain carries TRBV10-2 and TRBJ1-2; D remains unclear. Trimming took off 6 bases at V and 3 bases at J, with 8 bases between the two ends. Germline CDR1 WSHSY, CDR2 SAAADI. CDR3 size: 12 residues. The CDR3 DNA is TGCGCCAGCAGACAAGCCGACTATGGCTACACCTTC. It encodes CASRQADYGYTF.

The V and J genes are TRBV3-1 (or the pseudogene TRBV3-2) and TRBJ1-1; TRBD1 agrees at 7 bases. This CDR3 has 14 residues. Germline V gives CDR1 LGHDT, CDR2 YNNKEL (reference sequence). Trimming removed 1 base from V and 1 base from J; junction bases left unmatched: 0. The CDR3 protein is CASSQGTGNTEAFF. The CDR3 nucleotides are TGTGCCAGCAGCCAAGGGACAGGGAACACTGAAGCTTTCTTT.

This clone was found once. This sequence joins TRBV6-5 and TRBJ1-2; no clear D. The CDR3 totals 13 residues. With 10 bases removed from V and 3 bases from J, the gap between germline ends came to 15 bases. Germline assignment: CDR1 MNHEY and CDR2 SVGAGI. The CDR3 is CATMTGPDYGYTF. DNA for the CDR3: TGTGCCACTATGACCGGTCCCGACTATGGCTACACCTTC.

This clone was detected only a few times. This chain uses TRBV10-2 with TRBJ1-6; D is uncertain. Per germline, CDR1 WSHSY and CDR2 SAAADI. V was shortened by 7 bases and J by 4 bases, with 20 bases between the two germline ends. CDR3 length equals 17 residues. Written as DNA, the CDR3 is TGCGCCAGCACCGAGTCCCGACCAAACGTGTATAATTCACCCCTCCACTTT. Protein sequence: CASTESRPNVYNSPLHF.

CDR3 amino acids: CASYYRGGYTF. The CDR3 DNA sequence: TGTGCCAGTTACTACAGGGGTGGCTACACCTTC. The rearrangement links TRBV19 to TRBJ1-2, with 7 positions matching TRBD1. The CDR3 covers 11 residues. CDR1 LNHDA and CDR2 SQIVND come from the germline V gene (reference sequence). V dropped 8 bases and J dropped 7; count of bases not matched to a gene: 4.

This chain uses TRBV2 with TRBJ2-6; maybe TRBD2 (6 bases). The germline V gene has CDR1 SNHLY and CDR2 FYNNEI. V lost 6 bases, J lost 4 bases, and 13 bases lay in between. This CDR3 spans 15 amino acids. As DNA, the CDR3 is TGTGCCAGCAGCGTCGGGAGTGGGGGGGCCAACGTCCTGACTTTC. This translates into CASSVGSGGANVLTF.

This CDR3 is CASSYSSRGETQYF. The CDR3 DNA follows: TGTGCCAGCAGTTACTCGAGTAGGGGGGAGACCCAGTACTTC. The rearrangement uses TRBV6-5 and TRBJ2-5; tentatively, D is TRBD1 (6 bases). Germline loops: CDR1 MNHEY, CDR2 SVGAGI. The CDR3 has 14 amino acids. V was pared by 0 bases and J by 5 bases, with 10 bases between.

This rearrangement joins TRBV6-4 to TRBJ1-5; no reliable D call. CDR3 length: 14 amino acids. Trimming cost V 3 bases and J 7 bases, with 13 bases left between them. Per germline, CDR1 MRHNA and CDR2 SNTAGT. CDR3 sequence reads: CASSEEGFRQPQHF. CDR3 bases: TGTGCCAGCAGTGAAGAAGGATTTCGGCAGCCCCAGCATTTT.

V gene TRBV3-1 (or the pseudogene TRBV3-2) combines with J gene TRBJ1-5; D uncertain. The CDR3 has 12 residues. CDR1 and CDR2 (germline): LGHDT, YNNKEL (reference sequence). Deletions cut 1 base from V and 9 bases from J, with 7 bases between. The CDR3 is CASSQGERPQHF. DNA for the CDR3: TGTGCCAGCAGCCAAGGGGAGCGGCCCCAGCATTTT.

The V and J genes are TRBV5-1 and TRBJ1-1; TRBD1 aligns across 9 bases. This CDR3 has 14 amino acids. V dropped 2 bases and J dropped 10; count of bases not matched to a gene: 9. Germline CDR1 and CDR2: SGHRS and YFSETQ. The CDR3 DNA follows: TGCGCCAGCAGCTTTAGGGACAGGGACGGGGGAGCTTTCTTT. It is translated as CASSFRDRDGGAFF.

The chain recombines TRBV3-1 (or the pseudogene TRBV3-2) with TRBJ1-1; D remains unclear. Looked up from germline, CDR1 is LGHDT and CDR2 is YNNKEL (reference sequence). The V and J ends lost 0 bases and 3 bases respectively, with 17 bases between them. The CDR3 totals 17 residues. The CDR3 is CASSQETILVGDTEAFF. CDR3 in DNA: TGTGCCAGCAGCCAAGAGACAATACTAGTTGGGGACACTGAAGCTTTCTTT.